One T cell receptor beta chain is described in this entry. The table came from immunoSEQ multiplex PCR; TCRdb's copy has only in-frame clones and leaves some out. In the table there are 210,000 or so clones, roughly nine tenths of which are singletons. CDR1 and CDR2 (germline): MNHEY, SVGAGI. The CDR3 length is 14 residues. Trimming at V came to 2 bases and at J to 8 bases, leaving 5 bases not matched to a gene. The data stem from a study of control samples from healthy donors and cancer patients. Sequencing used blood. The clonotype originates from a man aged 25-45 years in good health. This chain uses TRBV6-5 with TRBJ2-1; 8 positions match TRBD1. The CDR3, as DNA: TGTGCCAGCAGTTACGACAGGGGAAGCCATGAGCAGTTCTTC. Protein: CASSYDRGSHEQFF.